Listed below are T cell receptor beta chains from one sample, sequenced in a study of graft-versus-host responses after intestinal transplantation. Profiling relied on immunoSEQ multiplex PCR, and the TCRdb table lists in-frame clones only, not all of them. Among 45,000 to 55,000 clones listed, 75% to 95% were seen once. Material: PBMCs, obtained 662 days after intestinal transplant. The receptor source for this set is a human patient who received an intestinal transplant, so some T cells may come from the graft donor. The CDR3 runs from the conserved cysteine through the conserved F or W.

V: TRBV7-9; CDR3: CASSLVRGARDPTNEKLFF
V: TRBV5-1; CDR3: CASSPLSWGNEQFF
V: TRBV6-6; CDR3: CASAAGANNSPLHF
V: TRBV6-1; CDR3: CASQGGRETQYF
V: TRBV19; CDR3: CASGGGYEQYF
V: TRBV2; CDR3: CASRPGSNEKLFF
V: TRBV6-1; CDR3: CASSITFANTGELFF
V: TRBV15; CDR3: CATSPGRGSEETQYF
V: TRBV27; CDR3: CASSPGQIADTQYF
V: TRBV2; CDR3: CASGDRQGGSQPQHF